This entry lists 30 T cell receptor beta chains sequenced from one sample in a study of cytomegalovirus exposure and HLA in healthy donors. PCR used 60 Vbeta primers and 13 Jbeta primers. Here immunoSEQ multiplex PCR was the method, and the copy in TCRdb shows in-frame clones only, minus some. The sample has about 150,000 clones, more than 75% seen once. The sequenced sample consisted of PBMCs. Receptors originate from a woman between 40 and 50 years old in good health and CMV-seronegative.

This sequence joins TRBV11-2 and TRBJ2-7; TRBD1 matches at 11 bases. This CDR3 comprises 17 residues. Germline loops: CDR1 SGHAT, CDR2 FQNNGV. J was trimmed by 2 bases and V by 3 bases; bases with no gene match: 9. This chain's CDR3 is CASSFIGQGARAYEQYF. CDR3 coding DNA: TGTGCCAGCAGCTTTATTGGACAGGGGGCGCGAGCCTACGAGCAGTACTTC. The full variable domain, with the rest looked up from reference TRBV11-2 and TRBJ2-7, is EAGVAQSPRYKIIEKRQSVAFWCNPISGHATLYWYQQILGQGPKLLIQFQNNGVVDDSQLPKDRFSAERLKGVDSTLKIQPAKLEDSAVYLCASSFIGQGARAYEQYFGPGTRLTVT.

The CDR3 DNA is TGTGCCAGCAGCTTAGCCCTCCTTAGGCGGGGGGCGTACAATGAGCAGTTCTTC. Protein sequence: CASSLALLRRGAYNEQFF. The J gene is TRBJ2-1, the V gene TRBV7-2; 8 bases map to TRBD2. There are 18 residues in the CDR3. With V trimmed by 0 bases and J by 4 bases, 11 bases remained unmatched. Germline CDR1 and CDR2: SGHTA and FQGNSA. Full variable domain (remainder filled in from reference TRBV7-2 and TRBJ2-1): GAGVSQSPSNKVTEKGKDVELRCDPISGHTALYWYRQSLGQGLEFLIYFQGNSAPDKSGLPSDRFSAERTGGSVSTLTIQRTQQEDSAVYLCASSLALLRRGAYNEQFFGPGTRLTVL.

This clone was counted a single time. This chain links TRBV6-4 with TRBJ2-3, with 10 bases identical to TRBD2. Germline V gives CDR1 MRHNA, CDR2 SNTAGT. V lost 0 bases to trimming and J lost 8 bases; unmatched junction nucleotides: 2. This CDR3 region has 14 residues. The DNA of the CDR3 is TGTGCCAGCAGTGACTCGAGCGGGGGGGCTACGCAGTATTTT. It translates to CASSDSSGGATQYF.

The V gene is TRBV9, the J gene TRBJ2-5, with D possibly being TRBD1 (5 bases). Germline V gives CDR1 SGDLS, CDR2 YYNGEE. V gave up 2 bases and J gave up 4 bases, with 6 bases separating them. The length of the CDR3 is 12 residues. The CDR3 DNA sequence: TGTGCCAGCAGCGTCCAGGGAGAGACCCAGTACTTC. It encodes CASSVQGETQYF.

This clone was picked up a small number of times. The chain couples TRBV6-4 to TRBJ1-2; 7 bases agree with TRBD1. The CDR3 has 15 residues. Germline V CDR1 and CDR2: MRHNA, SNTAGT. The V segment lost 2 bases and the J segment 3 bases; nucleotides outside the gene matches: 6. The CDR3 here is CASSDPPDRDYGYTF. The CDR3 DNA reads TGTGCCAGCAGTGACCCGCCCGACAGGGACTATGGCTACACCTTC.

V is TRBV4-2 and J is TRBJ1-3, with a weak D call TRBD1 (5 bases). Trimming removed 3 bases from V and 4 bases from J, with 13 bases in between. The CDR3 is 15 amino acids. The germline V gene has CDR1 LGHNA and CDR2 YNFKEQ. The CDR3: CASSQSGTPGNTIYF. CDR3 sequence (DNA): TGTGCCAGCAGCCAGAGCGGGACGCCAGGAAACACCATATATTTT.

The genes are TRBV7-2 and TRBJ1-1, with D perhaps TRBD1 (5 bases). Germline V gene lookup returns CDR1 SGHTA and CDR2 FQGNSA. Trimming took 1 base from V and 4 from J, leaving 16 bases between them. This CDR3 contains 16 residues. The CDR3 reads CASSLGGTFGSTEAFF. The CDR3 nucleotides are TGTGCCAGCAGCTTAGGGGGGACTTTCGGTAGCACTGAAGCTTTCTTT. The full variable domain, rest sourced from reference TRBV7-2 and TRBJ1-1, is GAGVSQSPSNKVTEKGKDVELRCDPISGHTALYWYRQSLGQGLEFLIYFQGNSAPDKSGLPSDRFSAERTGGSVSTLTIQRTQQEDSAVYLCASSLGGTFGSTEAFFGQGTRLTVV.

This rearrangement joins TRBV6-1 to TRBJ1-1; D possibly corresponds to TRBD1 (5 bases). V gave up 1 base and J gave up 6 bases, with 9 bases separating them. The CDR3 runs 13 residues. Looked up from germline, CDR1 is MNHNS and CDR2 is SASEGT. This CDR3 reads CASSEEGVSEAFF. CDR3 DNA: TGTGCCAGCAGTGAAGAAGGGGTGTCTGAAGCTTTCTTT.

The chain uses TRBV13 and TRBJ2-1; D call uncertain. Trimming stripped 1 base from V and 8 bases from J, with 6 bases between. There are 12 residues in the CDR3. From germline, CDR1 is PRHDT and CDR2 FYEKMQ (reference sequence). The CDR3 here is CASSLVSYEQFF. The CDR3 DNA follows: TGTGCCAGCAGCTTAGTTAGCTATGAGCAGTTCTTC. Complete variable domain (other parts from reference TRBV13 and TRBJ2-1): AAGVIQSPRHLIKEKRETATLKCYPIPRHDTVYWYQQGPGQDPQFLISFYEKMQSDKGSIPDRFSAQQFSDYHSELNMSSLELGDSALYFCASSLVSYEQFFGPGTRLTVL.

This clone is a singleton in its sample. V and J are TRBV11-1 and TRBJ2-1, with a tentative D call TRBD2 (5 bases). Germline lookup yields CDR1 SGHAT and CDR2 FQDESV (reference sequence). V was trimmed by 0 bases and J by 1 base, leaving 19 bases between them. CDR3 length: 19 residues. The CDR3 coding sequence is TGTGCCAGCAGCTTAGCCCGGGGAAACATACGTCGTTCCTACAATGAGCAGTTCTTC. Its protein is CASSLARGNIRRSYNEQFF. Looking up the rest from reference TRBV11-1 and TRBJ2-1 gives the full variable domain: EAEVAQSPRYKITEKSQAVAFWCDPISGHATLYWYRQILGQGPELLVQFQDESVVDDSQLPKDRFSAERLKGVDSTLKIQPAELGDSAMYLCASSLARGNIRRSYNEQFFGPGTRLTVL.

CDR3 in amino acids: CAIPPLDSDSYEQYF. The CDR3, as DNA: TGCGCCATACCACCCCTGGACAGTGACTCCTACGAGCAGTACTTC. V and J are TRBV5-1 and TRBJ2-7; TRBD1 might be the D (6 bases). Trimming cost V 9 bases and J 0 bases, with 19 bases left between them. The germline CDR1 and CDR2 sequences are SGHRS and YFSETQ. The CDR3 is 15 amino acids.

This clone was counted only a few times. V gene TRBV15 combines with J gene TRBJ1-1, with unresolved D. The CDR3 length is 14 residues. The V gene lost 5 bases and the J gene lost 1 base, with 11 bases spanning the gap. The germline gives CDR1 LNHNV, CDR2 YYDKDF (reference sequence). The CDR3 loop is CATSPQTRNTEAFF. DNA for the CDR3: TGTGCCACCAGCCCGCAAACAAGGAACACTGAAGCTTTCTTT.

The chain carries TRBV11-1 and TRBJ1-2; D is undetermined. Deletions cut 0 bases from V and 4 bases from J, with 9 bases between. This CDR3 comprises 14 residues. From germline, CDR1 is SGHAT and CDR2 FQDESV (reference sequence). CDR3 bases: TGTGCCAGCAGCTTAGCGCCCACAGTCTATGGCTACACCTTC. Its translation: CASSLAPTVYGYTF.

The chain links TRBV19 to TRBJ1-2; D is undetermined. V gave up 0 bases and J gave up 8 bases, with 16 bases separating them. The CDR3 consists of 15 residues. Germline CDR1 and CDR2: LNHDA and SQIVND (reference sequence). The CDR3 DNA reads as TGTGCCAGTAGTATAGATCAGGCGGACGGGAGAGGCTACACCTTC. Translating gives CASSIDQADGRGYTF. The whole variable domain, remainder taken from reference TRBV19 and TRBJ1-2, is DGGITQSPKYLFRKEGQNVTLSCEQNLNHDAMYWYRQDPGQGLRLIYYSQIVNDFQKGDIAEGYSVSREKKESFPLTVTSAQKNPTAFYLCASSIDQADGRGYTFGSGTRLTVV.

This sequence joins TRBV2 and TRBJ1-2; D is ambiguous. The CDR3 spans 12 residues. Germline V gene lookup returns CDR1 SNHLY and CDR2 FYNNEI. Trimming left V 10 bases short and J 2 bases short, with 11 bases between. The CDR3 DNA sequence: TGTGCCACCACCTACAGCAACTATGGCTACACCTTC. It encodes CATTYSNYGYTF.

This sequence joins TRBV5-6 and TRBJ2-7; TRBD2 might be the D (6 bases). V dropped 7 bases and J dropped 4 bases, with 15 bases sitting between them. Germline assignment: CDR1 SGHDT and CDR2 YYEEEE. The CDR3 loop spans 13 amino acids. The CDR3 loop is CASGPAGRYEQYF. CDR3 coding DNA: TGTGCCAGCGGACCCGCGGGGCGGTACGAGCAGTACTTC.

The chain joins TRBV27 to TRBJ2-5; possibly TRBD1 for D (5 bases). This CDR3 has 15 residues. V was cut by 6 bases and J by 3 bases, with 17 bases left in between. Germline values: CDR1 MNHEY, CDR2 SMNVEV (reference sequence). CDR3 nucleotides: TGTGCCAGCAGCCCACCAGACAGATTCAAAGAGACCCAGTACTTC. It specifies CASSPPDRFKETQYF.

The table lists this clone with a count of one. The chain joins TRBV5-1 to TRBJ2-5, with D unresolved. Trimming cost V 4 bases and J 2 bases, with 9 bases left between them. Per germline, CDR1 SGHRS and CDR2 YFSETQ. CDR3 length equals 13 residues. The CDR3 DNA sequence: TGCGCCAGCAGCGGCATCTCTCAAGAGACCCAGTACTTC. Protein sequence: CASSGISQETQYF.

V and J are TRBV18 and TRBJ1-6; D is perhaps TRBD1 (5 bases). Germline loops: CDR1 KGHSH, CDR2 LQKENI. This CDR3 is 14 amino acids long. The V gene lost 3 bases and the J gene lost 7 bases, with 10 bases spanning the gap. CDR3 residues: CASSPTDENSPLHF. The CDR3 DNA is TGTGCCAGCTCACCGACAGACGAAAATTCACCCCTCCACTTT.

In nucleotides, the CDR3 is TGTGCCAGCAGTGCGGGGAGAACCTACGTGGAGCAGTACTTC. Translation gives CASSAGRTYVEQYF. The rearrangement uses TRBV6-1 and TRBJ2-7, with a possible D match to TRBD2 (5 bases). V lost 4 bases to trimming and J lost 7 bases, with 17 bases between them. Germline V gene lookup returns CDR1 MNHNS and CDR2 SASEGT. CDR3 length: 14 residues.

The chain joins TRBV6-1 to TRBJ2-5; 8 nucleotides align to TRBD1. V lost 7 bases, J lost 4 bases, and 5 bases stayed unmatched. This CDR3 is built from 13 residues. Germline V gives CDR1 MNHNS, CDR2 SASEGT. CDR3 in amino acids: CASTGQGRETQYF. For the CDR3, the DNA is TGTGCCAGCACCGGACAGGGTCGAGAGACCCAGTACTTC.

CDR3 nucleotide sequence: TGTGCCAGCAGTCCGGGCCTCCAAGGGAGAAATACGCAGTATTTT. Encoded protein: CASSPGLQGRNTQYF. V gene TRBV27 combines with J gene TRBJ2-3; tentatively, D is TRBD2 (5 bases). CDR1 and CDR2 from the germline V gene are MNHEY and SMNVEV (reference sequence). The ends were cut back, 5 bases at V and 7 bases at J, with 19 bases in the middle. The CDR3 length is 15 residues.

This chain uses TRBV9 with TRBJ1-3, with a weak D call TRBD1 (5 bases). This CDR3 has 15 amino acids. V was trimmed by 3 bases and J by 6 bases, leaving 16 bases between them. Germline assignment: CDR1 SGDLS and CDR2 YYNGEE. The CDR3 DNA reads TGTGCCAGCAGCGGATTTTTACGGGGGGAAAACACCATATATTTT. Encoded protein: CASSGFLRGENTIYF.

This rearrangement joins TRBV9 to TRBJ1-2, with no clear D. Per germline, CDR1 SGDLS and CDR2 YYNGEE. The CDR3 is 15 amino acids. The ends were cut back, 4 bases at V and 3 bases at J, with 16 bases in the middle. The CDR3 region has the DNA TGTGCCAGCAGCCCCGGACTTTCGTCGGACTATGGCTACACCTTC. Translating it yields CASSPGLSSDYGYTF.

The chain combines TRBV7-2 with TRBJ2-3, with D possibly TRBD2 on 5 matching bases. V dropped 2 bases and J dropped 4 bases, with 10 bases sitting between them. Germline CDR1 and CDR2: SGHTA and FQGNSA. The CDR3 length is 14 residues. The CDR3 is CASSLTGIADTQYF. CDR3 bases: TGTGCCAGCAGCTTAACGGGGATCGCAGATACGCAGTATTTT.

This clone has just a few counts. This chain links TRBV19 with TRBJ2-5, with 11 bases matching TRBD2. Trimming removed 4 bases from V and 4 bases from J; junction bases left unmatched: 2. This CDR3 has 14 residues. CDR1 is LNHDA and CDR2 is SQIVND in the germline V gene (reference sequence). The CDR3 reads CASSTSGGRETQYF. The CDR3 DNA is TGTGCCAGTAGTACTAGCGGGGGGCGAGAGACCCAGTACTTC.

The genes are TRBV7-2 and TRBJ2-7, with D possibly matching TRBD1 (5 bases). The CDR3 extends over 14 amino acids. CDR1 SGHTA and CDR2 FQGNSA come from the germline V gene. V lost 1 base and J 0 bases, leaving 7 bases between the germline ends. CDR3 in DNA: TGTGCCAGCAGCTTAGATCAGGGCTCCTACGAGCAGTACTTC. It is translated as CASSLDQGSYEQYF.

The rearrangement joins TRBV2 to TRBJ2-5, with a weak D call TRBD2 (6 bases). The CDR3 is made up of 14 amino acids. V shed 6 bases and J shed 5 bases, with 16 bases lying between them. CDR1 and CDR2 (germline): SNHLY, FYNNEI. The CDR3 reads CASRSPSGRETQYF. In DNA, the CDR3 is TGTGCCAGCAGGAGTCCCTCTGGGAGGGAGACCCAGTACTTC.

V is TRBV11-2 and J is TRBJ2-7; 7 bases align to TRBD1. CDR1 and CDR2 from the germline V gene are SGHAT and FQNNGV. The CDR3 consists of 15 residues. V shed 5 bases and J 7 bases; nucleotides not matched to a gene: 14. For the CDR3, the DNA is TGTGCCAGCAGCCCCCTACAGGGGTTTCTGTGGGAGCAGTACTTC. It specifies CASSPLQGFLWEQYF. Complete variable domain (other parts from reference TRBV11-2 and TRBJ2-7): EAGVAQSPRYKIIEKRQSVAFWCNPISGHATLYWYQQILGQGPKLLIQFQNNGVVDDSQLPKDRFSAERLKGVDSTLKIQPAKLEDSAVYLCASSPLQGFLWEQYFGPGTRLTVT.

The chain employs TRBV11-2 and TRBJ2-7; TRBD1 is a possible D gene (6 bases). V lost 5 bases and J lost 3, with 14 bases in between. Germline V lookup: CDR1 SGHAT, CDR2 FQNNGV. The CDR3 length is 14 residues. The CDR3 is CASSVGTHRYEQYF. The CDR3 nucleotides are TGTGCCAGCAGCGTCGGGACACACCGCTACGAGCAGTACTTC.